Listed here are 27 T cell receptor beta chains from one sample, sequenced in a study of T cell changes during pregnancy in multiple sclerosis. Generated by immunoSEQ multiplex PCR, the TCRdb table keeps only in-frame clones and is missing some. The table shows 55,000 to 85,000 clones, with 90% to 95% occurring only once. The sample here was peripheral blood, taken in the third trimester of pregnancy. The receptors were gathered from a female donor with multiple sclerosis, enrolled in a pregnancy study.

This chain uses TRBV7-8 with TRBJ2-7, with TRBD1 as a possible D gene (6 bases). Trimming shortened V by 2 bases and J by 0 bases, and 26 bases separated the two germline ends. The CDR3 loop spans 20 amino acids. The germline CDR1 and CDR2 sequences are SGHVS and FQNEAQ. The CDR3 sequence is CASSLQFAGALSRSSYEQYF. As DNA, the CDR3 is TGTGCCAGCAGCTTACAGTTTGCAGGGGCCTTATCAAGAAGCTCCTACGAGCAGTACTTC.

V and J are TRBV28 and TRBJ2-5, with TRBD2 matching over 10 bases. J gave up 2 bases and V 8 bases, and 11 bases lay outside the gene matches. Germline CDR1 and CDR2: MDHEN and SYDVKM. This CDR3 is 16 amino acids long. In nucleotides, the CDR3 is TGTGCCAGCGCCATCGGACTAGCGGAAGATCAAGAGACCCAGTACTTC. As protein: CASAIGLAEDQETQYF.

The chain uses TRBV11-2 and TRBJ2-7; D gene uncertain. The CDR3 is 11 amino acids. CDR1 and CDR2 (germline): SGHAT, FQNNGV. V lost 5 bases and J 4 bases, leaving 6 bases between the germline ends. CDR3 in DNA: TGTGCCAGCAGCCCCCAGTACGAGCAGTACTTC. Amino acid sequence: CASSPQYEQYF.

V is TRBV4-1 and J is TRBJ2-7, with TRBD1 matching 8 bases. This CDR3 contains 15 residues. Germline values: CDR1 MGHRA, CDR2 YSYEKL. The ends lost 4 bases at V and 2 bases at J; junction bases unmatched: 7. The CDR3 DNA reads TGCGCCAGCAGCCCGGCCGGGACAGGACCCTACGAGCAGTACTTC. This translates into CASSPAGTGPYEQYF.

The genes are TRBV7-6 and TRBJ2-5, with TRBD2 as a possible D gene (5 bases). Trimming removed 3 bases from V and 7 bases from J, with 21 bases in between. Germline V gives CDR1 SGHVS, CDR2 FNYEAQ. CDR3 length equals 16 residues. The CDR3 bases are TGTGCCAGCAGCTTTCCCCCCGGGGTCCATAGATGGACCCAGTACTTC. It specifies CASSFPPGVHRWTQYF.

CDR3 in DNA: TGTGCCAGCAGCTTGGCCGGGGGGGGAACTAATGAAAAACTGTTTTTT. This sequence encodes CASSLAGGGTNEKLFF. This sequence joins TRBV5-4 and TRBJ1-4; tentative D call: TRBD1 (5 bases). Trimming removed 0 bases at V and 1 base at J, with 10 bases between. There are 16 residues in the CDR3. Germline V gene lookup returns CDR1 SGHNT and CDR2 YYREEE (reference sequence). Full variable domain (remainder filled in from reference TRBV5-4 and TRBJ1-4): ETGVTQSPTHLIKTRGQQVTLRCSSQSGHNTVSWYQQALGQGPQFIFQYYREEENGRGNFPPRFSGLQFPNYSSELNVNALELDDSALYLCASSLAGGGTNEKLFFGSGTQLSVL.

This rearrangement joins TRBV11-2 to TRBJ2-7; 14 bases fit TRBD2. V dropped 2 bases and J dropped 5; count of bases not matched to a gene: 8. CDR3 size: 17 residues. CDR1 is SGHAT and CDR2 is FQNNGV in the germline V gene. The CDR3 DNA follows: TGTGCCAGCAGCTTAAATCCGGGACTAGCGGGAGAGGACGAGCAGTACTTC. Protein product: CASSLNPGLAGEDEQYF.

The V and J genes are TRBV5-6 and TRBJ2-7; 7 positions match TRBD1. Germline V gives CDR1 SGHDT, CDR2 YYEEEE. The CDR3 spans 16 residues. With 4 bases clipped from V and 3 bases from J, the junction kept 13 bases outside the gene matches. The CDR3 region has the DNA TGTGCCAGCAGCCACACAGGGGCGAGAATTTTCTACGAGCAGTACTTC. It yields the protein CASSHTGARIFYEQYF.

This clone is a singleton in its sample. The chain recombines TRBV15 with TRBJ2-1, with 13 bases that match TRBD2. The V and J ends lost 9 bases and 2 bases, in that order; junction bases with no gene match: 4. The germline V gene encodes CDR1 LNHNV and CDR2 YYDKDF (reference sequence). The CDR3 has 15 amino acids. CDR3 nucleotide sequence: TGTGCCACGTGGGGACTAGCGGGGCCCTACAATGAGCAGTTCTTC. Translated, it gives CATWGLAGPYNEQFF. The full variable domain, in which reference TRBV15 and TRBJ2-1 provide the parts outside the CDR3, is DAMVIQNPRYQVTQFGKPVTLSCSQTLNHNVMYWYQQKSSQAPKLLFHYYDKDFNNEADTPDNFQSRRPNTSFCFLDIRSPGLGDTAMYLCATWGLAGPYNEQFFGPGTRLTVL.

This chain uses TRBV9 with TRBJ2-7; TRBD1 agrees at 12 bases. Germline CDR1 reads SGDLS; CDR2 reads YYNGEE. The CDR3 is made up of 15 amino acids. The ends lost 4 bases at V and 6 bases at J; junction bases unmatched: 8. CDR3 sequence: CASSIGTGGSLEQYF. The CDR3 DNA follows: TGTGCCAGCAGCATCGGGACAGGGGGCTCTCTCGAGCAGTACTTC.

As to this clone: Other DNA sequences within the sample encode an identical CDR3. The chain recombines TRBV5-1 with TRBJ1-2; D is ambiguous. With 4 bases removed from V and 2 bases from J, the gap between germline ends came to 6 bases. Germline CDR1 SGHRS, CDR2 YFSETQ. The CDR3 contains 12 residues. The CDR3 region has the DNA TGCGCCAGCAGCGCCGGGAACTATGGCTACACCTTC. Residues: CASSAGNYGYTF. Using reference TRBV5-1 and TRBJ1-2 for the parts outside the CDR3, the full variable domain is KAGVTQTPRYLIKTRGQQVTLSCSPISGHRSVSWYQQTPGQGLQFLFEYFSETQRNKGNFPGRFSGRQFSNSRSEMNVSTLELGDSALYLCASSAGNYGYTFGSGTRLTVV.

This chain's CDR3 is CASSLVGTVSYNEQFF. CDR3 DNA sequence: TGTGCCAGCAGCTTGGTAGGGACAGTCTCCTACAATGAGCAGTTCTTC. The chain has TRBV5-4 and TRBJ2-1, with 7 bases matching TRBD1. This CDR3 is 16 amino acids long. From germline, CDR1 is SGHNT and CDR2 YYREEE (reference sequence). V was pared by 0 bases and J by 0 bases, with 3 bases of the junction left unmatched. Drawing the rest from reference TRBV5-4 and TRBJ2-1, the complete variable domain is ETGVTQSPTHLIKTRGQQVTLRCSSQSGHNTVSWYQQALGQGPQFIFQYYREEENGRGNFPPRFSGLQFPNYSSELNVNALELDDSALYLCASSLVGTVSYNEQFFGPGTRLTVL.

The genes are TRBV28 and TRBJ1-5; tentative D call: TRBD1 (6 bases). CDR1 is MDHEN and CDR2 is SYDVKM in the germline V gene. This CDR3 region has 18 residues. The V end was cut by 5 bases, the J end by 8 bases, with 28 bases between. DNA for the CDR3: TGTGCCAGCAGTCTTCCCCCCGGGACACCGACCGCAAGGGAGCCCCAGCATTTT. Amino acids: CASSLPPGTPTAREPQHF.

The V call is TRBV19, the J call TRBJ1-1; weak D call: TRBD1 (6 bases). The germline V and J ends were trimmed by 8 bases and 0 bases, with 13 bases remaining between them. The CDR3 extends over 14 amino acids. Germline-derived CDR1 and CDR2 are LNHDA and SQIVND (reference sequence). This CDR3 is CASHVRDMNTEAFF. As DNA, the CDR3 is TGTGCCAGTCACGTCCGGGACATGAACACTGAAGCTTTCTTT.

J is TRBJ2-7 and V is TRBV5-1; 9 bases align to TRBD1. The CDR3 spans 16 residues. V gave up 4 bases and J gave up 0 bases; unmatched junction bases: 8. Germline CDR1 SGHRS, CDR2 YFSETQ. The CDR3 nucleotides read TGCGCCAGCAGCCGTCTCGACAGGGGGAACTCCTACGAGCAGTACTTC. Its translation is CASSRLDRGNSYEQYF.

The CDR3 coding sequence is TGCGCCAGCAGCCAAGAGCAGACAGGGGTGACAGATACGCAGTATTTT. It codes for CASSQEQTGVTDTQYF. The chain recombines TRBV4-1 with TRBJ2-3; TRBD1 matches 8 bases. V shed 0 bases and J 3 bases; nucleotides not matched to a gene: 5. Germline-derived CDR1 and CDR2 are MGHRA and YSYEKL. This CDR3 comprises 16 residues.

The gene calls are TRBV4-3 and TRBJ2-3, with TRBD2 matching over 14 bases. J lost 2 bases, V lost 1 base, and 5 bases had no gene match. Germline CDR1 is LGHNA and CDR2 is YSLEER. The CDR3 is 18 residues long. CDR3 sequence (DNA): TGCGCCAGCAGCCAAGGACTAGCGGGAGGGCCGTCCACAGATACGCAGTATTTT. It encodes CASSQGLAGGPSTDTQYF.

This chain connects TRBV23-1 to TRBJ1-1; 7 positions match TRBD1. TRBV23-1 counts as an open reading frame of uncertain function. With 2 bases clipped from V and 4 bases from J, the junction kept 4 bases outside the gene matches. The CDR3 loop spans 14 amino acids. CDR3 residues: CASSQTGVGTEAFF. Here the CDR3 DNA reads TGCGCCAGCAGTCAAACAGGGGTTGGCACTGAAGCTTTCTTT.

The rearrangement links TRBV19 to TRBJ1-5; weak D call: TRBD1 (6 bases). Trimming took 0 bases from V and 7 from J, leaving 22 bases between them. This CDR3 has 18 amino acids. Germline values: CDR1 LNHDA, CDR2 SQIVND (reference sequence). The CDR3 sequence: CASSIDRFLTGYNQPQHF. CDR3 in DNA: TGTGCCAGTAGTATAGATAGGTTCTTAACAGGGTATAACCAGCCCCAGCATTTT.

CDR3 sequence (DNA): TGTGCCAGGCAGGACAGGGGAACAGATACGCAGTATTTT. Protein: CARQDRGTDTQYF. This sequence joins TRBV30 and TRBJ2-3; TRBD1 matches at 9 bases. Germline V gene sequence: CDR1 GTSNPN, CDR2 SVGIG (reference sequence). V lost 8 bases and J lost 3; bases outside the gene matches: 6. The CDR3 extends over 13 amino acids.

The chain is built from TRBV5-1 and TRBJ1-1, with a weak D call TRBD1 (6 bases). This CDR3 contains 14 residues. V lost 4 bases and J lost 1, with 11 bases in between. Germline values: CDR1 SGHRS, CDR2 YFSETQ. The CDR3 DNA is TGCGCCAGCAGCCTGAGGACAGCGAACACTGAAGCTTTCTTT. As protein: CASSLRTANTEAFF.

This clone was observed once. V and J are TRBV14 and TRBJ2-7, with no clear D. In germline, CDR1 is SGHDN, CDR2 FVKESK. The CDR3 covers 14 residues. V lost 0 bases to trimming and J lost 0 bases, with 6 bases between them. This chain's CDR3 is CASSQDRSSYEQYF. CDR3 in DNA: TGTGCCAGCAGCCAAGACCGCAGCTCCTACGAGCAGTACTTC. Looking up the rest from reference TRBV14 and TRBJ2-7 gives the full variable domain: EAGVTQFPSHSVIEKGQTVTLRCDPISGHDNLYWYRRVMGKEIKFLLHFVKESKQDESGMPNNRFLAERTGGTYSTLKVQPAELEDSGVYFCASSQDRSSYEQYFGPGTRLTVT.

The J gene is TRBJ2-7, the V gene TRBV19, with D maybe TRBD1 (6 bases). This CDR3 comprises 13 residues. Germline-derived CDR1 and CDR2 are LNHDA and SQIVND (reference sequence). Trimming took off 5 bases at V and 6 bases at J, with 14 bases between the two ends. CDR3 bases: TGTGCCAGTAGTGTATTACAGGGCTCCGAGCAGTACTTC. This sequence encodes CASSVLQGSEQYF.

The chain uses TRBV7-9 and TRBJ1-4, with 8 bases lining up with TRBD1. Germline V gene sequence: CDR1 SEHNR, CDR2 FQNEAQ (reference sequence). The trim removed 5 bases at V and 5 bases at J, leaving 4 bases unmatched. The CDR3 loop spans 14 amino acids. CDR3 DNA: TGTGCCAGCAGCGTAAGGACAGGGAATGAAAAACTGTTTTTT. Residues: CASSVRTGNEKLFF. Drawing the rest from reference TRBV7-9 and TRBJ1-4, the complete variable domain is DTGVSQNPRHKITKRGQNVTFRCDPISEHNRLYWYRQTLGQGPEFLTYFQNEAQLEKSRLLSDRFSAERPKGSFSTLEIQRTEQGDSAMYLCASSVRTGNEKLFFGSGTQLSVL.

The chain links TRBV7-2 to TRBJ2-1; D is ambiguous. Germline V lookup: CDR1 SGHTA, CDR2 FQGNSA. Trimming left V 7 bases short and J 2 bases short, with 18 bases between. There are 16 residues in the CDR3. The CDR3 sequence: CASTPFPPSTYNEQFF. CDR3 DNA: TGTGCCAGCACCCCTTTCCCCCCGAGCACCTACAATGAGCAGTTCTTC.

The V and J genes are TRBV7-6 and TRBJ2-1; 8 positions agree with TRBD2. This CDR3 is 17 amino acids long. The ends lost 5 bases at V and 5 bases at J; junction bases unmatched: 14. Germline V gives CDR1 SGHVS, CDR2 FNYEAQ. This CDR3 reads CASSHLSGNEQDNEQFF. CDR3 in DNA: TGTGCCAGCAGCCACCTTAGCGGGAACGAACAGGACAATGAGCAGTTCTTC.

This sequence joins TRBV27 and TRBJ2-7; 8 bases match TRBD2. The V gene end was trimmed by 5 bases and the J gene end by 0 bases; junction bases not matched to a gene: 15. Germline V gene data show CDR1 as MNHEY and CDR2 as SMNVEV (reference sequence). CDR3 length: 18 residues. The CDR3 here is CASSVTGTSWADSYEQYF. The CDR3 DNA sequence: TGTGCCAGCAGTGTCACCGGGACTAGTTGGGCAGACTCCTACGAGCAGTACTTC.